This entry lists 4 T cell receptor beta chains sequenced from one sample in a study of cytomegalovirus exposure and HLA in healthy donors (dated by TCRdb to 2016 to 2017). Library prep was done by the immunoSEQ multiplex PCR assay. For the multiplex PCR, a mixture combining 60 forward primers for TCR Vbeta segments and 13 reverse primers for TCR Jbeta segments was used. In its TCRdb copy, this immuneACCESS table keeps in-frame sequences only and misses some clones. Where compared with another copy, unresolved V genes explain less than half of these, and the others have no known cause. The sample profile shows roughly 230,000 clones; 85% to 95% of them were found once. The top ten clones comprise 1.7% of the sample. Sequenced input: PBMCs. Receptors originate from a girl under 10 years old in good health and CMV-seronegative.

This clone was observed once. The chain joins TRBV20-1 to TRBJ2-7, with a weak D call TRBD1 (5 bases). With 4 bases removed from V and 3 bases from J, the gap between germline ends came to 7 bases. Germline CDR1 is DFQATT and CDR2 is SNEGSKA (reference sequence). This CDR3 comprises 11 residues. CDR3 loop: CSATQDYEQYF. The CDR3 nucleotides are TGCAGTGCTACACAGGACTACGAGCAGTACTTC.

The rearrangement links TRBV5-1 to TRBJ2-1; 8 bases map to TRBD1. The germline CDR1 and CDR2 sequences are SGHRS and YFSETQ. The CDR3 spans 15 residues. With V trimmed by 0 bases and J by 4 bases, 3 bases remained unmatched. CDR3 amino acids: CASSLGDRTYNEQFF. For the CDR3, the DNA is TGCGCCAGCAGCTTGGGGGACAGGACTTACAATGAGCAGTTCTTC.

The J gene is TRBJ2-7, the V gene TRBV30; D not resolved. Per the germline V gene, CDR1 is GTSNPN and CDR2 is SVGIG (reference sequence). This CDR3 comprises 14 residues. Trimming left V 1 base short and J 12 bases short, with 22 bases between. In nucleotides, the CDR3 is TGTGCCTGGAGTGGGTCGACTTCTCGGCTCCCGGTGTACTTC. It encodes CAWSGSTSRLPVYF.

This clone came up a few times. The chain recombines TRBV7-3 with TRBJ1-6; 10 nucleotides agree with TRBD1. V lost 3 bases to trimming and J lost 10 bases; unmatched junction nucleotides: 6. This CDR3 is 15 amino acids long. Germline V CDR1 and CDR2: SGHTA, FQGTGA. The CDR3 sequence is CASSLTGGEGSPLHF. In nucleotides, the CDR3 is TGTGCCAGCAGCTTGACAGGGGGCGAGGGATCACCCCTCCACTTT.